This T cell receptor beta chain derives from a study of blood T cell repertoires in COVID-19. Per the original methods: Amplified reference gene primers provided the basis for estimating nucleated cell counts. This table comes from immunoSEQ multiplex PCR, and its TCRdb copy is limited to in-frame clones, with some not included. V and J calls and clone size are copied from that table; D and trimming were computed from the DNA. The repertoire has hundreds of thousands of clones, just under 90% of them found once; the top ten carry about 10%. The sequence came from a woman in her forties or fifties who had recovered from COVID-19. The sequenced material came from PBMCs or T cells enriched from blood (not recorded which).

The CDR3 loop reads CASSLGQGGSPLHF. Written as DNA, the CDR3 is TGTGCCAGCAGCTTAGGTCAGGGAGGTTCACCCCTCCACTTT. The chain recombines TRBV7-9 with TRBJ1-6; D may be TRBD1 (5 bases). CDR3 length equals 14 residues. CDR1 SEHNR and CDR2 FQNEAQ come from the germline V gene (reference sequence). V dropped 1 base and J dropped 9 bases, with 10 bases sitting between them.